The clone carrying this T cell receptor (beta chain) was seen more than once but under ten times. The data stem from a study of T-cell memory formation after mild COVID-19. The V end lost 8 bases, the J end lost 7 bases, and 14 bases lay between the germline ends. This CDR3 spans 12 amino acids. TCRdb recomputed calls from the 5' RACE reads with MiXCR, one row per CDR3 protein. The repertoire holds about 400,000 distinct CDR3 sequences, under 20% seen once, with roughly 21% in the top ten. The sequenced sample consisted of PBMCs or a T cell subset sorted from them (not recorded which). The clonotype was recovered from a man aged 18-30 years who had mild COVID-19 (a few samples of this study predate the infection). Cell type and time point are not known. The rearrangement links TRBV12-3 or TRBV12-4 to TRBJ1-2, with D uncertain. CDR3 loop: CASGGRAFGYTF. The CDR3 DNA reads as TGTGCCAGCGGAGGGAGGGCATTTGGCTACACCTTC.